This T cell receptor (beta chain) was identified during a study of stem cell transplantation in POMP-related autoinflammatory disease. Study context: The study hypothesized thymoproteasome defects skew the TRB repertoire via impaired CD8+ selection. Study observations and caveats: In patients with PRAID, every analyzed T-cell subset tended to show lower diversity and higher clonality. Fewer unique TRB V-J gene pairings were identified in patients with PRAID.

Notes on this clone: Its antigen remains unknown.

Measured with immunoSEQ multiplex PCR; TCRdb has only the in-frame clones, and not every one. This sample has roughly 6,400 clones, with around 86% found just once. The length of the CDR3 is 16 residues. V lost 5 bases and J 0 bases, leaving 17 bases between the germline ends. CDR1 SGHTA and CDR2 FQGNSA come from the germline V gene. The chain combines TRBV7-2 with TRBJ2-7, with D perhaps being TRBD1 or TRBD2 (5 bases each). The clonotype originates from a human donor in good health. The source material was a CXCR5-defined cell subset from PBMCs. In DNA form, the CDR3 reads TGTGCCAGCAGCCAAGAACCCCCGGGGCTCTCCTACGAGCAGTACTTC. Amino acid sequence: CASSQEPPGLSYEQYF.